One and the same sample provided the 26 T cell receptor beta chains below, sequenced in a study of blood T cell repertoires in COVID-19. Method: immunoSEQ multiplex PCR; TCRdb's copy keeps in-frame clones and lacks some. The repertoire includes about 80,000 clones, approximately 90% of them detected once, and 5.5% to 7.5% sits in the top ten. The material sequenced was peripheral blood. The receptors originated from a woman older than 75 with acute or convalescent COVID-19.

This clone was found once. Different DNA sequences within this sample yield the same CDR3. The gene calls are TRBV3-1 (or the pseudogene TRBV3-2) and TRBJ1-5; D gene unclear. The CDR3 is 15 amino acids. The germline V gene encodes CDR1 LGHDT and CDR2 YNNKEL (reference sequence). The V end was cut by 1 base, the J end by 0 bases, with 7 bases between. The CDR3 nucleotides are TGTGCCAGCAGCCAAGGGCAGGATAGCAATCAGCCCCAGCATTTT. Translated: CASSQGQDSNQPQHF.

This rearrangement joins TRBV7-9 to TRBJ2-5, with 9 bases identical to TRBD1. The J segment lost 1 base and the V segment lost 0 bases, leaving 0 bases of the junction unmatched. The length of the CDR3 is 15 residues. Germline-derived CDR1 and CDR2 are SEHNR and FQNEAQ (reference sequence). The CDR3 spells CASSLATGGQETQYF. The CDR3 DNA reads TGTGCCAGCAGCTTAGCGACAGGGGGCCAAGAGACCCAGTACTTC. Variable domain in full (rest from reference TRBV7-9 and TRBJ2-5): DTGVSQNPRHKITKRGQNVTFRCDPISEHNRLYWYRQTLGQGPEFLTYFQNEAQLEKSRLLSDRFSAERPKGSFSTLEIQRTEQGDSAMYLCASSLATGGQETQYFGPGTRLLVL.

The chain is built from TRBV7-2 and TRBJ1-5, with TRBD1 matching 8 bases. The CDR3 consists of 14 residues. Germline trimming cut 7 bases from V and 4 bases from J; bases unmatched to any gene: 6. Germline CDR1 is SGHTA and CDR2 is FQGNSA. CDR3 in DNA: TGTGCCAGCAAACAGGGGGAGGGTAATCAGCCCCAGCATTTT. Protein product: CASKQGEGNQPQHF.

This clone was detected only once. CDR3 bases: TGCGCCAGCAGCTCGGGGGACAGGGAGGGAGAGACCCAGTACTTC. Protein: CASSSGDREGETQYF. V usage is TRBV5-1 and J usage is TRBJ2-5; TRBD1 matches at 9 bases. Germline V gives CDR1 SGHRS, CDR2 YFSETQ. This CDR3 has 15 amino acids. V lost 3 bases and J lost 4; bases outside the gene matches: 7.

V gene TRBV13 combines with J gene TRBJ1-4, with D possibly being TRBD1 (5 bases). CDR1 is PRHDT and CDR2 is FYEKMQ in the germline V gene (reference sequence). The V end was cut by 3 bases, the J end by 1 base, with 6 bases between. This CDR3 has 14 amino acids. The CDR3, as DNA: TGTGCCAGCAGCTTCAGGGAAACTAATGAAAAACTGTTTTTT. Translating gives CASSFRETNEKLFF.

The J gene is TRBJ1-1, the V gene TRBV2; D not certain. Between the trimmed V and J ends, which lost 7 bases and 4 bases, there was a span of 16 bases. Germline-derived CDR1 and CDR2 are SNHLY and FYNNEI. CDR3 size: 14 residues. The CDR3 bases are TGTGCCAGCACCATGGAGGGAGAGGGCACTGAAGCTTTCTTT. It specifies CASTMEGEGTEAFF.

The chain uses TRBV28 and TRBJ1-2, with a tentative D call TRBD1 (6 bases). CDR1 and CDR2 from the germline V gene are MDHEN and SYDVKM. CDR3 length: 15 amino acids. The germline V and J ends were trimmed by 3 bases and 4 bases, with 15 bases remaining between them. The CDR3 nucleotides read TGTGCCAGCAGTTTGGGGGGGGCGACAAGCTATGGCTACACCTTC. This encodes CASSLGGATSYGYTF.

V is TRBV5-1 and J is TRBJ1-4, with D possibly TRBD1 on 5 matching bases. Trimming took 0 bases from V and 4 from J, leaving 10 bases between them. CDR1 is SGHRS and CDR2 is YFSETQ in the germline V gene. This CDR3 contains 15 residues. DNA for the CDR3: TGCGCCAGCAGCTTGGACGGGGGAGGTAATGAAAAACTGTTTTTT. Residues: CASSLDGGGNEKLFF.

This chain connects TRBV3-1 (or the pseudogene TRBV3-2) to TRBJ1-2, with D unresolved. In germline, CDR1 is LGHDT, CDR2 YNNKEL (reference sequence). This CDR3 has 17 amino acids. V dropped 0 bases and J dropped 1 base, with 15 bases sitting between them. The DNA of the CDR3 is TGTGCCAGCAGCCAAGATTGGATCTCCGGGTTTAACTATGGCTACACCTTC. Residues: CASSQDWISGFNYGYTF.

This rearrangement joins TRBV5-1 to TRBJ2-1; D unclear. The ends were cut back, 0 bases at V and 0 bases at J, with 10 bases in the middle. The germline V gene has CDR1 SGHRS and CDR2 YFSETQ. CDR3 length equals 16 residues. CDR3 bases: TGCGCCAGCAGCTTGGCGGGTCCCAGCTCCTACAATGAGCAGTTCTTC. It is translated as CASSLAGPSSYNEQFF.

The chain employs TRBV7-2 and TRBJ2-1, with 7 bases fitting TRBD2. CDR3 length equals 13 residues. V lost 6 bases to trimming and J lost 6 bases; unmatched junction nucleotides: 5. CDR1 and CDR2 (germline): SGHTA, FQGNSA. The CDR3 nucleotides read TGTGCCAGCAGACCAGCGGGGCGCAATGAGCAGTTCTTC. Its protein product is CASRPAGRNEQFF.

This clone was detected only a few times. The rearrangement joins TRBV7-9 to TRBJ2-1; 8 bases map to TRBD2. The V and J ends lost 1 base and 5 bases, in that order; junction bases with no gene match: 13. Germline-derived CDR1 and CDR2 are SEHNR and FQNEAQ (reference sequence). This CDR3 contains 18 residues. This CDR3 is CASSLGPQLAAENNEQFF. CDR3 DNA sequence: TGTGCCAGCAGCTTAGGACCCCAACTAGCGGCGGAAAACAATGAGCAGTTCTTC.

About this clone: The identical CDR3 is also encoded by other nucleotide sequences in the sample. This chain's CDR3 is CASSLEGLGGSYNEQFF. For the CDR3, the DNA is TGTGCCAGCAGCTTAGAGGGTCTAGGCGGGTCGTACAATGAGCAGTTCTTC. This chain joins TRBV7-9 and TRBJ2-1, with D possibly TRBD2 on 5 matching bases. This CDR3 spans 17 amino acids. CDR1 and CDR2 from the germline V gene are SEHNR and FQNEAQ (reference sequence). V lost 1 base to trimming and J lost 4 bases, with 17 bases between them.

The gene calls are TRBV16 and TRBJ1-1; D gene ambiguous. The CDR3 covers 14 residues. Germline V gives CDR1 KGHSY, CDR2 FQNENV. With 2 bases removed from V and 1 base from J, the gap between germline ends came to 8 bases. This chain's CDR3 is CASSQGEANTEAFF. Here the CDR3 DNA reads TGTGCCAGCAGCCAAGGAGAAGCGAACACTGAAGCTTTCTTT.

This sequence joins TRBV14 and TRBJ1-1; D is undetermined. CDR3 length: 13 amino acids. Germline V gene sequence: CDR1 SGHDN, CDR2 FVKESK. Trimming took off 5 bases at V and 2 bases at J, with 9 bases between the two ends. The CDR3 DNA reads as TGTGCCAGCAGCGTACAGAGAAACACTGAAGCTTTCTTT. It translates to CASSVQRNTEAFF.

The V and J genes are TRBV12-3 or TRBV12-4 and TRBJ1-2, with no clear D. This CDR3 region has 13 residues. V was pared by 2 bases and J by 3 bases, with 7 bases between. CDR3 in amino acids: CASSLQVDYGYTF. The CDR3 DNA is TGTGCCAGCAGTTTACAGGTCGACTATGGCTACACCTTC.

The V call is TRBV20-1, the J call TRBJ2-5; D might be TRBD2 (6 bases). CDR1 and CDR2 from the germline V gene are DFQATT and SNEGSKA (reference sequence). The CDR3 spans 11 residues. Trimming pared 3 bases from V and 5 bases from J, leaving 7 bases between. DNA of the CDR3: TGCAGTGCTAGTCTAGCGGAGACCCAGTACTTC. It translates to CSASLAETQYF.

The rearrangement joins TRBV7-2 to TRBJ2-7, with 11 bases identical to TRBD1. CDR3 length: 15 amino acids. Germline V CDR1 and CDR2: SGHTA, FQGNSA. Losses at the gene ends were 4 bases for V and 0 bases for J; bases not matched to a gene: 2. The CDR3 region has the DNA TGTGCCAGCAGCTCGGGACAGGGGGGCTCCTACGAGCAGTACTTC. Protein: CASSSGQGGSYEQYF.

The chain joins TRBV7-2 to TRBJ1-4; 12 bases line up with TRBD1. With 6 bases clipped from V and 7 bases from J, the junction kept 9 bases outside the gene matches. This CDR3 contains 16 residues. Germline CDR1 is SGHTA and CDR2 is FQGNSA. The CDR3 here is CASRHPGTGGGEKLFF. CDR3 coding DNA: TGTGCCAGCAGACACCCCGGGACAGGGGGCGGTGAAAAACTGTTTTTT.

This chain connects TRBV29-1 to TRBJ2-5; tentatively, D is TRBD1 (5 bases). Germline V gene sequence: CDR1 SQVTM, CDR2 ANQGSEA. The CDR3 loop spans 13 amino acids. Deletions cut 6 bases from V and 5 bases from J, with 16 bases between. The CDR3 region is CSVEDGARETQYF. Here the CDR3 DNA reads TGCAGCGTCGAGGATGGGGCCCGGGAGACCCAGTACTTC. Combining the CDR3 with reference TRBV29-1 and TRBJ2-5 gives the whole variable domain SAVISQKPSRDICQRGTSLTIQCQVDSQVTMMFWYRQQPGQSLTLIATANQGSEATYESGFVIDKFPISRPNLTFSTLTVSNMSPEDSSIYLCSVEDGARETQYFGPGTRLLVL.

The chain couples TRBV6-5 to TRBJ1-2; tentative D call: TRBD1 (6 bases). V was cut by 0 bases and J by 4 bases, with 9 bases left in between. CDR1 and CDR2 (germline): MNHEY, SVGAGI. The CDR3 is 14 residues long. CDR3 nucleotides: TGTGCCAGCAGTTACTCGGGGGCCGGCTATGGCTACACCTTC. This gives the protein CASSYSGAGYGYTF.

The V call is TRBV30, the J call TRBJ1-2; D call uncertain. This CDR3 is 12 amino acids long. V shed 2 bases and J shed 2 bases, with 6 bases lying between them. Germline V gene data show CDR1 as GTSNPN and CDR2 as SVGIG (reference sequence). CDR3 DNA: TGTGCCTGGAGTAAGGAGAACTATGGCTACACCTTC. Translation gives CAWSKENYGYTF.

The gene calls are TRBV27 and TRBJ2-5; 12 nucleotides agree with TRBD2. The V segment lost 8 bases and the J segment 5 bases; nucleotides outside the gene matches: 6. The CDR3 is made up of 14 amino acids. Germline loops: CDR1 MNHEY, CDR2 SMNVEV (reference sequence). The chain's CDR3 is CASRPSGRVETQYF. The CDR3 DNA reads as TGTGCCAGCCGACCTAGCGGGAGGGTTGAGACCCAGTACTTC.

This clone was seen a single time. The rearrangement links TRBV11-3 to TRBJ1-1; 7 nucleotides agree with TRBD1. V lost 4 bases and J lost 2; bases outside the gene matches: 7. This CDR3 has 15 residues. Germline CDR1 reads SGHNT; CDR2 reads YENEEA. The CDR3 coding sequence is TGTGCCAGCAGCTCCGGGGACAGCCGCAACACTGAAGCTTTCTTT. It specifies CASSSGDSRNTEAFF.

A few counts support this clone. V and J are TRBV27 and TRBJ2-7; 11 nucleotides match TRBD2. V gave up 5 bases and J gave up 3 bases; unmatched junction bases: 3. The CDR3 has 14 residues. Per the germline V gene, CDR1 is MNHEY and CDR2 is SMNVEV (reference sequence). The CDR3 region is CASSRLAGGYEQYF. CDR3 DNA sequence: TGTGCCAGCAGTCGGCTAGCGGGGGGCTACGAGCAGTACTTC.

The chain combines TRBV11-2 with TRBJ2-1; 9 nucleotides match TRBD2. In germline, CDR1 is SGHAT, CDR2 FQNNGV. The CDR3 sequence is 14 residues long. Losses at the gene ends were 8 bases for V and 8 bases for J; bases not matched to a gene: 10. The CDR3 region is CASGLAGLWDEQFF. The CDR3 coding sequence is TGTGCCAGCGGGCTAGCGGGGCTTTGGGATGAGCAGTTCTTC.